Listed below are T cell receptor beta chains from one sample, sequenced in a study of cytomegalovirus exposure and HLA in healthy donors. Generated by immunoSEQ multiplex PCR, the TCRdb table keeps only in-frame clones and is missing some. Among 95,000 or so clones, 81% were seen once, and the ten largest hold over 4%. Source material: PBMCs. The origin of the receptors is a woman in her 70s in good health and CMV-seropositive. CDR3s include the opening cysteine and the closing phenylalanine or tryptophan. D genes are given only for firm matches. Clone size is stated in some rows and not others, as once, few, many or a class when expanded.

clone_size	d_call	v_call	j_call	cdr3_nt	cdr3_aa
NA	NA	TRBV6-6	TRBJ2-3	TGTGCCAGCAGCCCAGGGATTGCTGGGGTCTTAGGTACGCAGTATTTT	CASSPGIAGVLGTQYF
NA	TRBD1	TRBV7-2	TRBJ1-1	TGTGCCAGCAGTTCCGGACAGGGGGCACACACTGAAGCTTTCTTT	CASSSGQGAHTEAFF
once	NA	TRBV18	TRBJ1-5	TGTGCCAGCTCACCAGGGAGGAATCAGCCCCAGCATTTT	CASSPGRNQPQHF
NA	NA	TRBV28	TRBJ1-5	TGTGCCAGCAGTTTACCAGCAGGTCAGCCCCAGCATTTT	CASSLPAGQPQHF
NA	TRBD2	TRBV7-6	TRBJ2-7	TGTGCCAGCAGCCCCGGACTAGCGGGCTACGAGCAGTACTTC	CASSPGLAGYEQYF
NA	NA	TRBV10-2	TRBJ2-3	TGCGCCAGCAGTGAGCGAGGGCAGAGCACAGATACGCAGTATTTT	CASSERGQSTDTQYF
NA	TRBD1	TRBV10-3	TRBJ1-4	TGTGCCATCACGAGAGGGACAGGGGATAGAACTAATGAAAAACTGTTTTTT	CAITRGTGDRTNEKLFF
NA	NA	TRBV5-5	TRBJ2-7	TGTGCCAGCAGCTTGAACGGACTAAACAACGAGCAGTACTTC	CASSLNGLNNEQYF
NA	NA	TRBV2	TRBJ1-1	TGTGCCAGCAGTCCCCGGGGGGGGTTGTCGAGCACTGAAGCTTTCTTT	CASSPRGGLSSTEAFF
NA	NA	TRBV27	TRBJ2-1	TGTGCCAGCAGCCCCCTAGAGAGTGAGCAGTTCTTC	CASSPLESEQFF
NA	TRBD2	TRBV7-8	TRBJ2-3	TGTGCCAGCACCAAAGGGCATGGAGCGGGAGGGGGGTTTCGGACAGATACGCAGTATTTT	CASTKGHGAGGGFRTDTQYF
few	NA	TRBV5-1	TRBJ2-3	TGCGCCAGCAGCTTGGGTGGCGGGTTTAGCACAGATACGCAGTATTTT	CASSLGGGFSTDTQYF
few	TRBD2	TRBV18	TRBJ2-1	TGTGCCAGCTCACCACCAGCGGGAGGAAGAAATGAGCAGTTCTTC	CASSPPAGGRNEQFF
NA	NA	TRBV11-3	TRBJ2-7	TGTGCCAGCAGCTACGGACGACAGTCCTACGAGCAGTACTTC	CASSYGRQSYEQYF
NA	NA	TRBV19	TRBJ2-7	TGTGCCAGTAGTATATCCGGGGGCGAGCAGTACTTC	CASSISGGEQYF
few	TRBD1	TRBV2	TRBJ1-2	TGTGCCAGCAGTGAAGCGTGGGCAGGGGGCGCGGATAACTATGGCTACACCTTC	CASSEAWAGGADNYGYTF
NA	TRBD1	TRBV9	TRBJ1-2	TGTGCCAGCAGCGGCCGGACAGGGGGCCGGCTAAACTATGGCTACACCTTC	CASSGRTGGRLNYGYTF
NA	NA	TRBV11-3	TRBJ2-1	TGTGCCAGCAGCTATTCCGGGAGTTACAATGAGCAGTTCTTC	CASSYSGSYNEQFF
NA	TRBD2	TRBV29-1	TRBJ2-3	TGCAGCGTCCCCCCCTTTCTAGCGGGAGGGGTAGATACGCAGTATTTT	CSVPPFLAGGVDTQYF
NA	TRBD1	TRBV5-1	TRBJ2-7	TGCGCCAGCAGCTCGCCTGGGACAGGGCTCTACGAGCAGTACTTC	CASSSPGTGLYEQYF
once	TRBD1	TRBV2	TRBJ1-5	TGTGCCAGCAGCGTACAGGGGCGACAGAATCAGCCCCAGCATTTT	CASSVQGRQNQPQHF
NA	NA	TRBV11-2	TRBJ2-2	TGTGCCAGCAGCTCGGTCCCCGGTAGCCAAGGCGGGGAGCTGTTTTTT	CASSSVPGSQGGELFF